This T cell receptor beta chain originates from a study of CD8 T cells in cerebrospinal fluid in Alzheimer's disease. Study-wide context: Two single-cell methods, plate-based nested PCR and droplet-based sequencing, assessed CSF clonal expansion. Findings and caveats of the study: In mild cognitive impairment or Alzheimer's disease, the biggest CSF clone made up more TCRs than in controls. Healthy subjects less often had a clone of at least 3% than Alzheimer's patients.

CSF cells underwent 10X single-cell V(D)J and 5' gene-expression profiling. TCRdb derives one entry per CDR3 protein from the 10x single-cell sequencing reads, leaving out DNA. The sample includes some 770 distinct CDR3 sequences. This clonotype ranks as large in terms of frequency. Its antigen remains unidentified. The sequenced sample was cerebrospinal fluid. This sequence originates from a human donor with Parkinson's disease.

The chain's CDR3 is CASSDGLNEQFF. This chain uses TRBV6-4 with TRBJ2-1. There are 12 residues in the CDR3. Germline V CDR1 and CDR2: MRHNA, SNTAGT.